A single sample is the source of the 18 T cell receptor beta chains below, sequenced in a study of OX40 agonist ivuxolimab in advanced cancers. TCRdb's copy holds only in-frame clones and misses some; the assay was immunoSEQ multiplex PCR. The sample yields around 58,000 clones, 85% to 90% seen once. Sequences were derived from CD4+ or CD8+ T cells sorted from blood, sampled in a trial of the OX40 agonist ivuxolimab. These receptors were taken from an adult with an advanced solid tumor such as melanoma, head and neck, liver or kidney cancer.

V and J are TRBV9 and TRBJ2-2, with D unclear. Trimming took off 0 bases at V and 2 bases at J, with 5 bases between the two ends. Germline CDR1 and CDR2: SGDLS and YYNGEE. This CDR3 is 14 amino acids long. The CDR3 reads CASSVAVNTGELFF. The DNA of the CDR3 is TGTGCCAGCAGCGTAGCGGTTAACACCGGGGAGCTGTTTTTT.

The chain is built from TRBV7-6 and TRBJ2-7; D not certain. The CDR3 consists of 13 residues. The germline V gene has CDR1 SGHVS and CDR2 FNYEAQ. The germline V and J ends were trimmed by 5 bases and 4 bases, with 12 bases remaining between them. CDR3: CASSAQPLYEQYF. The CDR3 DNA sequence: TGTGCCAGCAGCGCACAGCCATTGTACGAGCAGTACTTC.

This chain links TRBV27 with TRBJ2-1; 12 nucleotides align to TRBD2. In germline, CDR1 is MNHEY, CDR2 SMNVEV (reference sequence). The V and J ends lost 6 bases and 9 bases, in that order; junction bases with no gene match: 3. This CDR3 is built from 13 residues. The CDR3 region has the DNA TGTGCCAGCAGGCCACTAGCGGGGGGTGAGCAGTTCTTC. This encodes CASRPLAGGEQFF.

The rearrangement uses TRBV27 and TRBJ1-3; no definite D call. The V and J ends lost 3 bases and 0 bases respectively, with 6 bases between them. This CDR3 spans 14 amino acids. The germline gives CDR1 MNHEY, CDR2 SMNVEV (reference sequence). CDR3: CASSLAGSGNTIYF. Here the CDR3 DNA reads TGTGCCAGCAGTTTGGCAGGCTCTGGAAACACCATATATTTT.

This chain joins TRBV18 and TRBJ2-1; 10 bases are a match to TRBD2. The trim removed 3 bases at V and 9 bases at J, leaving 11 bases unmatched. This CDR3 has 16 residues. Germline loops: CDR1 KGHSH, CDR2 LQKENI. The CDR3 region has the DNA TGTGCCAGCTCACCCCCCGGGACTAGCGTCTATGGTGAGCAGTTCTTC. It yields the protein CASSPPGTSVYGEQFF.

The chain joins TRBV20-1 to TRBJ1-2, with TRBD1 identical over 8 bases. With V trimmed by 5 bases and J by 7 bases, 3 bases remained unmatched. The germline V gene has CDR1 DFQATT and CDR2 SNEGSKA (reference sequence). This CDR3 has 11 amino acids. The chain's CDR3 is CSALTGVGYTF. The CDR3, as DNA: TGCAGTGCTTTGACAGGGGTTGGCTACACCTTC.

CDR3 protein: CASSVAGTGKDEQYF. CDR3 nucleotide sequence: TGTGCCAGCAGCGTAGCTGGGACAGGGAAAGACGAGCAGTACTTC. The chain combines TRBV9 with TRBJ2-7, with 9 positions matching TRBD1. This CDR3 comprises 15 residues. Germline V lookup: CDR1 SGDLS, CDR2 YYNGEE. V was pared by 0 bases and J by 5 bases, with 6 bases of the junction left unmatched.

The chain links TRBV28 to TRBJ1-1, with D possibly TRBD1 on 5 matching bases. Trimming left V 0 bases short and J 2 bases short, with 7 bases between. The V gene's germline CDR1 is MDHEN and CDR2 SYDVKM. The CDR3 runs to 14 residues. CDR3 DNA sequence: TGTGCCAGCAGTTTATGGGGGGGAAACACTGAAGCTTTCTTT. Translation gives CASSLWGGNTEAFF. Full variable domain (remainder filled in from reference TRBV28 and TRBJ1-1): DVKVTQSSRYLVKRTGEKVFLECVQDMDHENMFWYRQDPGLGLRLIYFSYDVKMKEKGDIPEGYSVSREKKERFSLILESASTNQTSMYLCASSLWGGNTEAFFGQGTRLTVV.

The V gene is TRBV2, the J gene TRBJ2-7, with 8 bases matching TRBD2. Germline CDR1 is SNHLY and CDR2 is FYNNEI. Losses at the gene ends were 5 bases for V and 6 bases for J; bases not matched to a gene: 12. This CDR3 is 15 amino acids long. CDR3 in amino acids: CASSSPSGTRSEQYF. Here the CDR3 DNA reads TGTGCCAGCAGTTCTCCATCCGGGACTAGGAGCGAGCAGTACTTC.

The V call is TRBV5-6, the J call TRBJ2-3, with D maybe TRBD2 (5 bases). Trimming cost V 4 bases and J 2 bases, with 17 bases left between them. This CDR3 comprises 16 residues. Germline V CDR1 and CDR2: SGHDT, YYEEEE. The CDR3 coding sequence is TGTGCCAGCAGCGTGGGAGTAGCTACCTTCACAGATACGCAGTATTTT. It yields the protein CASSVGVATFTDTQYF.

Here the CDR3 DNA reads TGTGCCAGGAGGGCGCAAGAGACCCAGTACTTC. Protein sequence: CARRAQETQYF. The chain recombines TRBV2 with TRBJ2-5; D may be TRBD2 (5 bases). The CDR3 is 11 amino acids. Germline CDR1 reads SNHLY; CDR2 reads FYNNEI. V was shortened by 9 bases and J by 2 bases, with 7 bases between the two germline ends.

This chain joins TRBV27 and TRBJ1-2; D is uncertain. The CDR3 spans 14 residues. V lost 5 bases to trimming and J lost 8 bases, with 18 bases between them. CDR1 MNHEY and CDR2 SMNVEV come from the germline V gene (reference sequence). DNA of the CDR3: TGTGCCAGCAGTCGGGGAGGAAAGGGTGTAGGCTACACCTTC. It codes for CASSRGGKGVGYTF.

This chain's CDR3 is CASSTDRNTEAFF. DNA of the CDR3: TGTGCCAGCTCAACAGACAGGAACACTGAAGCTTTCTTT. This rearrangement joins TRBV18 to TRBJ1-1; possible D gene TRBD1, 5 bases. The CDR3 covers 13 residues. Trimming left V 5 bases short and J 1 base short, with 8 bases between. Germline lookup yields CDR1 KGHSH and CDR2 LQKENI. The full variable domain, rest sourced from reference TRBV18 and TRBJ1-1, is NAGVMQNPRHLVRRRGQEARLRCSPMKGHSHVYWYRQLPEEGLKFMVYLQKENIIDESGMPKERFSAEFPKEGPSILRIQQVVRGDSAAYFCASSTDRNTEAFFGQGTRLTVV.

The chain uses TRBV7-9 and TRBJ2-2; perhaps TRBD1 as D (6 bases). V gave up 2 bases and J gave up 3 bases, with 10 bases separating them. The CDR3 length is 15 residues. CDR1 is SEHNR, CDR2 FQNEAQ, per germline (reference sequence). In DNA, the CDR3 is TGTGCCAGCAGCTTACAGGGGACGCACACCGGGGAGCTGTTTTTT. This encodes CASSLQGTHTGELFF.

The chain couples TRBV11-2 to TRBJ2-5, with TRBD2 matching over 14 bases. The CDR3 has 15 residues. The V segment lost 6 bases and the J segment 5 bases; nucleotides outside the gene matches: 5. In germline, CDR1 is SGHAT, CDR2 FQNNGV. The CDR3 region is CASRPGLAGVETQYF. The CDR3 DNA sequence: TGTGCCAGCAGGCCGGGACTAGCGGGAGTGGAGACCCAGTACTTC.

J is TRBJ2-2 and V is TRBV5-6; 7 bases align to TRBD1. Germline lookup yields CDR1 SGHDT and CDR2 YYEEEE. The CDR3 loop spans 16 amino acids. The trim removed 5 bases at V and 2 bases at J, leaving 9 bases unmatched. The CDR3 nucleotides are TGTGCCAGCAGTCGTGGGGACAGCGGAAACACCGGGGAGCTGTTTTTT. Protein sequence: CASSRGDSGNTGELFF.

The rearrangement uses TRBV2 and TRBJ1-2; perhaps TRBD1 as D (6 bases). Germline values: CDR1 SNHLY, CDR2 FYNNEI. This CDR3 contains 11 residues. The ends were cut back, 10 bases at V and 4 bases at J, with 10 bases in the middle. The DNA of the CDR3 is TGTGCCAACGAGGGGGGCTATGGCTACACCTTC. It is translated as CANEGGYGYTF.

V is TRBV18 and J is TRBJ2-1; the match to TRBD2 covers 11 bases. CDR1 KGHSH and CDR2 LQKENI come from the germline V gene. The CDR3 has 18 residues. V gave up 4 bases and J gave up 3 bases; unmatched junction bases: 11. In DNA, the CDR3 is TGTGCCAGCTCACGGACTAGCGGGCGACCTCCACTCTACAATGAGCAGTTCTTC. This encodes CASSRTSGRPPLYNEQFF.